These 25 T cell receptor beta chains came from one sample sequenced in a study of Ad26.COV2.S vaccination and SARS-CoV-2 variants (dated by TCRdb to the early 2020s). The treatment or condition label of this sample denotes: some 19 received Ad26.COV2.S at low or high dose, single or two shots; 5 received placebo; per-sample allocation not given. For vaccine and placebo recipients, the sequenced repertoires came from samples collected on day 63 after the first injection. The library was built by means of the immunoSEQ multiplex PCR assay. TCRdb took over this immuneACCESS table, retaining in-frame rearrangements with V and J assigned. Such tables are incomplete; in checked studies, under half of the missing clones stem from an unresolved V gene, and the remainder is unexplained. For this sample there are about 390,000 clones; 80% to 90% appear just once. The ten largest clones represent roughly 3.5% of the sample.

The sample here was peripheral blood, taken in a trial of Ad26.COV2.S vaccine versus placebo. The receptors stem from a person aged 18-65 years who received the Ad26.COV2.S COVID-19 vaccine or a placebo.

DNA of the CDR3: TGCGCCAGCAGTGAGGACTTCCGCAATGAGCAGTTCTTC. It translates to CASSEDFRNEQFF. The chain uses TRBV10-1 and TRBJ2-1; no clear D. Deletions cut 2 bases from V and 6 bases from J, with 8 bases between. Germline loops: CDR1 WNHNN, CDR2 SYGVQD (reference sequence). This CDR3 region has 13 residues.

The gene calls are TRBV4-1 and TRBJ1-6, with TRBD1 identical over 9 bases. From germline, CDR1 is MGHRA and CDR2 YSYEKL. The V gene end was trimmed by 2 bases and the J gene end by 7 bases; junction bases not matched to a gene: 3. CDR3 length: 15 residues. The chain's CDR3 is CASSQRQGDNSPLHF. The CDR3 DNA reads TGCGCCAGCAGCCAACGACAGGGGGACAATTCACCCCTCCACTTT.

This clone was observed a single time. V and J are TRBV7-9 and TRBJ1-4; possibly TRBD1 for D (5 bases). CDR1 and CDR2 (germline): SEHNR, FQNEAQ (reference sequence). Trimming removed 1 base from V and 4 bases from J, with 10 bases in between. The CDR3 is made up of 15 amino acids. CDR3 coding DNA: TGTGCCAGCAGCTTAGGAGGGGCGGTTAATGAAAAACTGTTTTTT. It yields the protein CASSLGGAVNEKLFF.

The V gene is TRBV7-2, the J gene TRBJ2-1, with 13 bases aligning to TRBD2. Germline loops: CDR1 SGHTA, CDR2 FQGNSA. V shed 4 bases, J shed 9 bases, and the junction held 9 bases outside the gene matches. The length of the CDR3 is 16 residues. Written as DNA, the CDR3 is TGTGCCAGCAGCTCCAGAGGACTAGCGGGGGTAGGTGAGCAGTTCTTC. This encodes CASSSRGLAGVGEQFF.

CDR3 amino acids: CASSPPSSGLAYEQYF. The CDR3 nucleotides are TGTGCCAGCTCACCACCGAGTAGCGGCTTGGCCTACGAGCAGTACTTC. The genes are TRBV18 and TRBJ2-7, with TRBD2 as a possible D gene (6 bases). The CDR3 contains 16 residues. The V gene lost 0 bases and the J gene lost 2 bases, with 14 bases spanning the gap. Germline V CDR1 and CDR2: KGHSH, LQKENI.

This CDR3 is CASSEEGASTEAFF. The CDR3, as DNA: TGTGCCAGCTCCGAGGAGGGGGCAAGCACTGAAGCTTTCTTT. This rearrangement joins TRBV18 to TRBJ1-1; 7 bases match TRBD1. V was clipped by 6 bases and J by 4 bases; unmatched bases: 8. The CDR3 extends over 14 amino acids. Per germline, CDR1 KGHSH and CDR2 LQKENI.

The V call is TRBV30, the J call TRBJ2-7, with a possible D match to TRBD2 (6 bases). The CDR3 loop spans 16 amino acids. V was clipped by 3 bases and J by 3 bases, with 21 bases between them. CDR1 GTSNPN and CDR2 SVGIG come from the germline V gene (reference sequence). CDR3 DNA: TGTGCCTGGAGAAGGGGAGGACGTAGTGGAAGCTACGAGCAGTACTTC. The encoded protein is CAWRRGGRSGSYEQYF.

This clone has only one observation. The J gene is TRBJ2-7, the V gene TRBV3-1 (or the pseudogene TRBV3-2); D is unresolved. Germline V gene lookup returns CDR1 LGHDT and CDR2 YNNKEL (reference sequence). CDR3 size: 13 residues. The V end lost 1 base, the J end lost 2 bases, and 6 bases lay between the germline ends. DNA of the CDR3: TGTGCCAGCAGCCAAGGGCAGACCTACGAGCAGTACTTC. It codes for CASSQGQTYEQYF.

The chain employs TRBV6-5 and TRBJ1-5; D gene ambiguous. Per germline, CDR1 MNHEY and CDR2 SVGAGI. V lost 7 bases, J lost 3 bases, and 7 bases lay in between. CDR3 length: 12 amino acids. Here the CDR3 DNA reads TGTGCCAGCAAACTGCCCAATCAGCCCCAGCATTTT. Protein product: CASKLPNQPQHF.

The genes are TRBV12-3 or TRBV12-4 and TRBJ2-1; D might be TRBD1 (6 bases). The CDR3 extends over 13 amino acids. Trimming removed 5 bases at V and 6 bases at J, with 11 bases between. The CDR3 sequence: CASSLSQGNEQFF. The CDR3 region has the DNA TGTGCCAGCAGTCTATCACAGGGCAATGAGCAGTTCTTC.

The chain recombines TRBV5-1 with TRBJ1-2, with D tentatively TRBD1 (6 bases). Per the germline V gene, CDR1 is SGHRS and CDR2 is YFSETQ. The CDR3 length is 17 residues. V lost 0 bases, J lost 0 bases, and 15 bases lay in between. Here the CDR3 DNA reads TGCGCCAGCAGCTTGGGCGGAGGGGGATGGACTAACTATGGCTACACCTTC. This encodes CASSLGGGGWTNYGYTF.

V usage is TRBV27 and J usage is TRBJ1-5; 8 bases fit TRBD1. Germline CDR1 and CDR2: MNHEY and SMNVEV (reference sequence). Trimming took 2 bases from V and 9 from J; bases not matched to a gene: 6. There are 14 residues in the CDR3. This chain's CDR3 is CASSLDRGSRPQHF. The CDR3 bases are TGTGCCAGCAGTTTAGACAGGGGTTCTCGGCCCCAGCATTTT.

The rearrangement joins TRBV10-3 to TRBJ1-4; D is unresolved. Trimming took off 0 bases at V and 8 bases at J, with 4 bases between the two ends. Germline V gene data show CDR1 as ENHRY and CDR2 as SYGVKD. This CDR3 comprises 12 residues. CDR3 coding DNA: TGTGCCATCAGTGAGTCGGCCGAAAAACTGTTTTTT. Its translation: CAISESAEKLFF.

This clone was picked up a small number of times. The chain carries TRBV6-5 and TRBJ2-2; D might be TRBD1 (6 bases). CDR1 is MNHEY, CDR2 SVGAGI, per germline. CDR3 size: 14 residues. Trimming left V 6 bases short and J 7 bases short, with 15 bases between. CDR3: CASSPQGIGGELFF. DNA of the CDR3: TGTGCCAGCAGCCCCCAGGGGATAGGCGGGGAGCTGTTTTTT.

The V gene is TRBV3-1 (or the pseudogene TRBV3-2), the J gene TRBJ2-7; a weak D match, TRBD1 (6 bases). There are 14 residues in the CDR3. The V end lost 0 bases, the J end lost 3 bases, and 9 bases lay between the germline ends. The germline gives CDR1 LGHDT, CDR2 YNNKEL (reference sequence). The CDR3 protein is CASSQENRDYEQYF. The CDR3 nucleotides read TGTGCCAGCAGCCAAGAGAACAGGGACTACGAGCAGTACTTC.

The sample holds one count of this clone. The CDR3: CASSRDLGSYEQYF. In DNA form, the CDR3 reads TGTGCCAGCAGCCGGGACTTAGGGTCCTACGAGCAGTACTTC. The V and J genes are TRBV5-6 and TRBJ2-7; D possibly corresponds to TRBD2 (6 bases). The CDR3 contains 14 residues. V gave up 4 bases and J gave up 1 base, with 12 bases separating them. Germline V CDR1 and CDR2: SGHDT, YYEEEE.

Of note for this clone: At one of its ends the junction is not consistent with the germline gene, which may arise from a read error. This chain joins TRBV5-6 and TRBJ1-5; D is perhaps TRBD1 (5 bases). CDR1 and CDR2 from the germline V gene are SGHDT and YYEEEE. The CDR3 extends over 16 amino acids. The CDR3 DNA reads as TGTGCCAGCAGTTTGGATGGGGCAGACAGCAATCAGCCCCAGCATTTT. Its protein product is CASSLDGADSNQPQHF. Supplemented by reference TRBV5-6 and TRBJ1-5, the full variable domain reads DAGVTQSPTHLIKTRGQQVTLRCSPKSGHDTVSWYQQALGQGPQFIFQYYEEEERQRGNFPDRFSGHQFPNYSSELNVNALLLGDSALYLCASSLDGADSNQPQHFGDGTRLSIL.

The chain joins TRBV4-3 to TRBJ2-6; 10 bases line up with TRBD2. Germline lookup yields CDR1 LGHNA and CDR2 YSLEER. The V segment lost 4 bases and the J segment 6 bases; nucleotides outside the gene matches: 12. The length of the CDR3 is 18 residues. The DNA of the CDR3 is TGCGCCAGCAGCCTTGGACTAGCGGATATGCTGGAGGCCAACGTCCTGACTTTC. Its protein is CASSLGLADMLEANVLTF.

This clone was seen once. This CDR3 reads CASSPPGFWVREQYF. The CDR3 bases are TGTGCCAGCTCACCACCGGGTTTTTGGGTACGCGAGCAGTACTTC. The chain joins TRBV18 to TRBJ2-7; unclear D gene. Germline lookup yields CDR1 KGHSH and CDR2 LQKENI. Trimming pared 0 bases from V and 6 bases from J, leaving 15 bases between. There are 15 residues in the CDR3. Together with reference TRBV18 and TRBJ2-7, the CDR3 gives the full variable domain: NAGVMQNPRHLVRRRGQEARLRCSPMKGHSHVYWYRQLPEEGLKFMVYLQKENIIDESGMPKERFSAEFPKEGPSILRIQQVVRGDSAAYFCASSPPGFWVREQYFGPGTRLTVT.

This clone was recorded only once. The genes are TRBV10-3 and TRBJ1-5; TRBD1 aligns across 11 bases. V trimming: 2 bases; J trimming: 5 bases; junction bases outside the gene matches: 5. CDR1 ENHRY and CDR2 SYGVKD come from the germline V gene. CDR3 length: 16 residues. CDR3 sequence reads: CAISEADRGRDQPQHF. The CDR3 nucleotides are TGTGCCATCAGTGAGGCGGACAGGGGGCGAGATCAGCCCCAGCATTTT.

The chain uses TRBV6-5 and TRBJ1-2; a possible D gene is TRBD1 (6 bases). Trimming took 6 bases from V and 4 from J, leaving 15 bases between them. CDR3 length: 14 amino acids. Germline V lookup: CDR1 MNHEY, CDR2 SVGAGI. The CDR3 spells CASRLRTDLYGYTF. The CDR3 DNA reads TGTGCCAGCAGGCTGCGGACAGATCTCTATGGCTACACCTTC.

V and J are TRBV6-2 or TRBV6-3 and TRBJ2-1, with D hard to call. The CDR3 runs 16 residues. Looked up from germline, CDR1 is MNHEY and CDR2 is SVGEGT. The V end lost 5 bases, the J end lost 7 bases, and 21 bases lay between the germline ends. CDR3 bases: TGTGCCAGCAGTGTCGGGTTGCCACTGCTCGGGAATGAGCAGTTCTTC. Encoded protein: CASSVGLPLLGNEQFF.

The chain recombines TRBV11-2 with TRBJ2-3; no clear D gene. Germline-derived CDR1 and CDR2 are SGHAT and FQNNGV. V lost 4 bases to trimming and J lost 2 bases, with 1 base between them. The CDR3 consists of 11 residues. The CDR3 nucleotides read TGTGCCAGCAGCTCCACAGATACGCAGTATTTT. It is translated as CASSSTDTQYF.

The rearrangement joins TRBV11-2 to TRBJ2-3; 14 bases are a match to TRBD2. Germline assignment: CDR1 SGHAT and CDR2 FQNNGV. This CDR3 contains 17 residues. V was clipped by 4 bases and J by 7 bases; unmatched bases: 10. In DNA, the CDR3 is TGTGCCAGCAGCTCTATCCGCGGGACTAGCGGGAGCAATACGCAGTATTTT. As protein: CASSSIRGTSGSNTQYF.

With respect to this clone: This is likely an artifact of a read error, given a far larger clone one base away. V is TRBV7-2 and J is TRBJ2-7; D unresolved. The germline V and J ends were trimmed by 1 base and 3 bases, with 4 bases remaining between them. The CDR3 consists of 12 residues. The V gene's germline CDR1 is SGHTA and CDR2 FQGNSA. The CDR3 here is CASSLGFYEQYF. In DNA, the CDR3 is TGTGCCAGCAGCTTAGGTTTCTACGAGCAGTACTTC.